The table lists the clone carrying this TCR beta chain with a count of one. V dropped 2 bases and J dropped 8 bases, with 15 bases sitting between them. This CDR3 region has 14 residues. CDR1 SQVTM and CDR2 ANQGSEA come from the germline V gene. This sample stems from a study of CD8 T cells in ankylosing spondylitis. TCRdb reprocessed the 5' RACE reads with MiXCR, giving one entry per CDR3 protein. The repertoire holds under 170,000 distinct CDR3 sequences, around 43% seen once, with roughly 15% in the top ten. The J gene is TRBJ1-4, the V gene TRBV29-1; possible D gene TRBD1, 6 bases. The sequence derives from a male donor with ankylosing spondylitis. Sequencing was performed on synovial fluid, either unsorted or a sorted T cell fraction (not recorded which). In DNA, the CDR3 is TGCAGCGTTGAACCCGGACAGCCCGGGGAAAAACTGTTTTTT. Its translation: CSVEPGQPGEKLFF.